A single sample gave rise to the 26 T cell receptor beta chains below, sequenced in a study of T cell responses to AZD1222 COVID-19 vaccine. Some clones are missing from TCRdb's copy, which holds only in-frame ones; the method was immunoSEQ multiplex PCR. The sample shows more than 90,000 clones, 90% of them seen only once. Sequenced here: peripheral blood, sampled on day 0 of AZD1222 vaccination. The receptors shown here come from an adult in good health.

The chain uses TRBV18 and TRBJ2-3, with TRBD2 matching over 9 bases. The CDR3 spans 15 residues. The V gene end was trimmed by 5 bases and the J gene end by 6 bases; junction bases not matched to a gene: 9. Germline V gives CDR1 KGHSH, CDR2 LQKENI. The CDR3 is CASSTAGGPGDTQYF. DNA of the CDR3: TGTGCCAGCTCAACGGCGGGGGGGCCAGGCGATACGCAGTATTTT.

The V gene is TRBV3-1 (or the pseudogene TRBV3-2), the J gene TRBJ1-3, with a weak D call TRBD1 (5 bases). Trimming stripped 4 bases from V and 0 bases from J, with 10 bases between. This CDR3 region has 15 residues. Germline CDR1 and CDR2: LGHDT and YNNKEL (reference sequence). CDR3 amino acids: CASSPRGPSGNTIYF. CDR3 in DNA: TGTGCCAGCAGCCCTAGGGGCCCCTCTGGAAACACCATATATTTT.

This clone has a handful of counts. The chain recombines TRBV29-1 with TRBJ1-2; a weak D match, TRBD1 (6 bases). V was pared by 4 bases and J by 5 bases, with 11 bases between. The CDR3 has 12 amino acids. Per the germline V gene, CDR1 is SQVTM and CDR2 is ANQGSEA. CDR3 loop: CSVVDSSYGYTF. The CDR3 coding sequence is TGCAGCGTTGTGGACAGCTCTTATGGCTACACCTTC.

The chain is built from TRBV9 and TRBJ2-1; possible D gene TRBD1, 5 bases. Germline V gene data show CDR1 as SGDLS and CDR2 as YYNGEE. The CDR3 length is 15 residues. The V gene lost 1 base and the J gene lost 4 bases, with 12 bases spanning the gap. In DNA form, the CDR3 reads TGTGCCAGCAGCGTAATAGGGGATTCGTACAATGAGCAGTTCTTC. Its protein is CASSVIGDSYNEQFF.

The V gene is TRBV11-2, the J gene TRBJ2-1; tentative D call: TRBD2 (5 bases). CDR1 SGHAT and CDR2 FQNNGV come from the germline V gene. CDR3 length equals 13 residues. With 0 bases removed from V and 9 bases from J, the gap between germline ends came to 9 bases. The CDR3 is CASSLERVSEQFF. The DNA for the CDR3 is TGTGCCAGCAGCTTAGAGAGGGTTAGTGAGCAGTTCTTC.

This sequence joins TRBV4-1 and TRBJ2-7, with TRBD2 identical over 12 bases. CDR1 and CDR2 (germline): MGHRA, YSYEKL. Germline trimming cut 4 bases from V and 0 bases from J; bases unmatched to any gene: 4. This CDR3 contains 16 residues. The CDR3, as DNA: TGCGCCAGCAGCCGTCCACTAGCGGGGGGCTCCTACGAGCAGTACTTC. It translates to CASSRPLAGGSYEQYF.

V usage is TRBV7-2 and J usage is TRBJ1-1, with 9 bases identical to TRBD1. This CDR3 spans 16 amino acids. V trimming: 4 bases; J trimming: 5 bases; junction bases outside the gene matches: 11. Germline values: CDR1 SGHTA, CDR2 FQGNSA. The CDR3 reads CASSSTEDRGGTEAFF. The DNA of the CDR3 is TGTGCCAGCAGCTCAACAGAGGACAGGGGAGGGACTGAAGCTTTCTTT.

The chain recombines TRBV24-1 with TRBJ2-3; the D gene is possibly TRBD2 (6 bases). V lost 4 bases, J lost 0 bases, and 13 bases lay in between. The CDR3 has 16 residues. From germline, CDR1 is KGHDR and CDR2 SFDVKD. The CDR3: CATSDQDGGSTDTQYF. The CDR3 region has the DNA TGTGCCACCAGTGACCAAGACGGGGGAAGCACAGATACGCAGTATTTT.

The rearrangement links TRBV30 to TRBJ2-2, with TRBD2 matching over 7 bases. Looked up from germline, CDR1 is GTSNPN and CDR2 is SVGIG (reference sequence). V was clipped by 4 bases and J by 4 bases; unmatched bases: 6. This CDR3 comprises 14 residues. CDR3 DNA sequence: TGTGCCTGGAAAAGGCTAGCGGTCACCGGGGAGCTGTTTTTT. This codes for CAWKRLAVTGELFF.

This rearrangement joins TRBV7-8 to TRBJ1-5, with 7 bases fitting TRBD1. The CDR3 sequence is 16 residues long. After removal of 5 bases from V and 1 base from J, the junction contained 8 bases not matched to a gene. Per germline, CDR1 SGHVS and CDR2 FQNEAQ. The CDR3 nucleotides are TGTGCCAGCAGCCCCGGGACAGTGCTCAGCAATCAGCCCCAGCATTTT. Translating gives CASSPGTVLSNQPQHF. Together with reference TRBV7-8 and TRBJ1-5, the CDR3 gives the full variable domain: GAGVSQSPRYKVAKRGQDVALRCDPISGHVSLFWYQQALGQGPEFLTYFQNEAQLDKSGLPSDRFFAERPEGSVSTLKIQRTQQEDSAVYLCASSPGTVLSNQPQHFGDGTRLSIL.

The rearrangement uses TRBV20-1 and TRBJ2-7; possibly TRBD1 or TRBD2 for D (6 bases each). Looked up from germline, CDR1 is DFQATT and CDR2 is SNEGSKA (reference sequence). CDR3 length: 14 residues. The V end lost 6 bases, the J end lost 3 bases, and 18 bases lay between the germline ends. DNA for the CDR3: TGCAGTGCCAGTACGGGGGACACCCACTACGAGCAGTACTTC. Translated: CSASTGDTHYEQYF.

This chain uses TRBV5-4 with TRBJ1-1; possible D gene TRBD1, 5 bases. Germline loops: CDR1 SGHNT, CDR2 YYREEE (reference sequence). The CDR3 consists of 14 residues. The V end lost 2 bases, the J end lost 5 bases, and 13 bases lay between the germline ends. This chain's CDR3 is CASSLGEDGTEAFF. DNA of the CDR3: TGTGCCAGCAGCTTAGGGGAGGATGGGACTGAAGCTTTCTTT.

This sequence joins TRBV6-6 and TRBJ2-7, with D possibly being TRBD2 (5 bases). CDR1 is MNHNY, CDR2 SVGAGI, per germline (reference sequence). Trimming left V 5 bases short and J 6 bases short, with 17 bases between. This CDR3 contains 14 residues. CDR3 DNA sequence: TGTGCCAGCAGTCTACCGGGCCTCGGGGTCGAGCAGTACTTC. Its translation: CASSLPGLGVEQYF.

The CDR3 DNA reads TGCGCCAGCAGCTTGTTGGGGGACGGAGCTAATGAAAAACTGTTTTTT. Amino acids: CASSLLGDGANEKLFF. The rearrangement joins TRBV5-1 to TRBJ1-4, with a weak D call TRBD1 (5 bases). The CDR3 is made up of 16 amino acids. From germline, CDR1 is SGHRS and CDR2 YFSETQ. The V end was cut by 1 base, the J end by 3 bases, with 13 bases between.

The chain carries TRBV3-1 (or the pseudogene TRBV3-2) and TRBJ2-2, with a possible D match to TRBD2 (5 bases). This CDR3 contains 14 residues. CDR1 LGHDT and CDR2 YNNKEL come from the germline V gene (reference sequence). The V and J ends lost 4 bases and 6 bases respectively, with 12 bases between them. The CDR3 sequence is CASSPGLAAGELFF. The CDR3 nucleotides read TGTGCCAGCAGCCCTGGACTGGCCGCCGGGGAGCTGTTTTTT.

There are a few counts of this clone. The chain carries TRBV2 and TRBJ2-2; 11 bases align to TRBD1. V was clipped by 7 bases and J by 5 bases; unmatched bases: 3. The CDR3 totals 14 residues. The V gene's germline CDR1 is SNHLY and CDR2 FYNNEI. The CDR3 loop reads CASKGTGGTGELFF. For the CDR3, the DNA is TGTGCCAGCAAGGGGACAGGGGGTACCGGGGAGCTGTTTTTT.

V and J are TRBV7-9 and TRBJ1-1; weak D call: TRBD1 (5 bases). Germline loops: CDR1 SEHNR, CDR2 FQNEAQ (reference sequence). The CDR3 totals 13 residues. Trimming pared 6 bases from V and 0 bases from J, leaving 8 bases between. CDR3 nucleotide sequence: TGTGCCAGCAGTCGGACACTGAACACTGAAGCTTTCTTT. It encodes CASSRTLNTEAFF.

CDR3 protein: CASSLNPESYNEQFF. The CDR3 DNA reads TGTGCCAGCAGCTTAAACCCTGAGTCCTACAATGAGCAGTTCTTC. The chain carries TRBV11-2 and TRBJ2-1; D gene uncertain. Trimming removed 2 bases at V and 1 base at J, with 9 bases between. This CDR3 contains 15 residues. Looked up from germline, CDR1 is SGHAT and CDR2 is FQNNGV.

This chain uses TRBV5-6 with TRBJ2-5; tentatively, D is TRBD2 (6 bases). V lost 3 bases, J lost 5 bases, and 11 bases lay in between. The V gene's germline CDR1 is SGHDT and CDR2 YYEEEE. This CDR3 contains 13 residues. This CDR3 reads CASSSRGRETQYF. CDR3 bases: TGTGCCAGCAGCTCACGGGGGAGGGAGACCCAGTACTTC.

The gene calls are TRBV6-1 and TRBJ1-3; 7 bases are shared with TRBD1. The V gene end was trimmed by 0 bases and the J gene end by 6 bases; junction bases not matched to a gene: 2. CDR3 length: 14 residues. Germline lookup yields CDR1 MNHNS and CDR2 SASEGT. The DNA of the CDR3 is TGTGCCAGCAGTGAAGCAGGGGGCGAAAACACCATATATTTT. As protein: CASSEAGGENTIYF.

The genes are TRBV11-2 and TRBJ2-5; D assignment may be TRBD1 or TRBD2 (5 bases each). CDR3 size: 16 residues. CDR1 and CDR2 from the germline V gene are SGHAT and FQNNGV. Deletions cut 2 bases from V and 4 bases from J, with 17 bases between. This CDR3 is CASSLNRGAGGETQYF. The DNA of the CDR3 is TGTGCCAGCAGCTTAAATAGAGGGGCTGGGGGAGAGACCCAGTACTTC.

This clone was detected only once. The chain joins TRBV5-5 to TRBJ1-6; 8 nucleotides line up with TRBD1. Trimming removed 0 bases from V and 8 bases from J; junction bases left unmatched: 7. Per the germline V gene, CDR1 is SGHKS and CDR2 is YYEKEE (reference sequence). The CDR3 is 16 amino acids. CDR3 protein: CASSLDGQGAYSPLHF. As DNA, the CDR3 is TGTGCCAGCAGCTTGGATGGGCAGGGGGCTTATTCACCCCTCCACTTT.

This rearrangement joins TRBV5-6 to TRBJ1-6; D is unresolved. This CDR3 comprises 16 residues. Trimming cost V 4 bases and J 0 bases, with 11 bases left between them. Germline assignment: CDR1 SGHDT and CDR2 YYEEEE. CDR3 coding DNA: TGTGCCAGCAGCCTGACCAGCTTCTCCTATAATTCACCCCTCCACTTT. Translation gives CASSLTSFSYNSPLHF.

The chain carries TRBV28 and TRBJ1-5; D is undetermined. The CDR3 length is 14 residues. Trimming pared 5 bases from V and 2 bases from J, leaving 10 bases between. Germline assignment: CDR1 MDHEN and CDR2 SYDVKM. CDR3 bases: TGTGCCAGCAGTGCCTTTAGAGGCAATCAGCCCCAGCATTTT. Translating gives CASSAFRGNQPQHF.

The gene calls are TRBV5-1 and TRBJ2-4; D tentatively reads TRBD1 or TRBD2 (5 bases each). Germline V gene lookup returns CDR1 SGHRS and CDR2 YFSETQ. The CDR3 has 16 amino acids. V was pared by 0 bases and J by 8 bases, with 18 bases between. CDR3 sequence reads: CASSLEGPQEGDIQYF. CDR3 sequence (DNA): TGCGCCAGCAGCTTGGAGGGACCCCAAGAGGGTGACATTCAGTACTTC.

The gene calls are TRBV4-1 and TRBJ1-5; TRBD1 aligns across 7 bases. The length of the CDR3 is 13 residues. Germline trimming cut 8 bases from V and 6 bases from J; bases unmatched to any gene: 7. CDR1 is MGHRA and CDR2 is YSYEKL in the germline V gene. Written as DNA, the CDR3 is TGCGCCAGCGGATGGCAGGGGGGTCAGCCCCAGCATTTT. Amino acids: CASGWQGGQPQHF.